Presented here are 22 T cell receptor beta chains from one specimen sequenced in a study of Tregs in tolerant kidney transplant recipients. Some clones are missing from TCRdb's copy, which holds only in-frame ones; the method was immunoSEQ multiplex PCR. The table shows nearly 50,000 clones, with roughly 87% occurring only once. The nonmyeloablative bone marrow transplants came from related graft donors, with transient mixed chimerism. The sample here was CD8+ T cells from blood (PBMCs), taken 12 months after the transplant. All receptors come from a human patient who received a combined kidney and bone marrow transplant. The graft donor may have given rise to some T cells.

The chain has TRBV30 and TRBJ2-3, with TRBD2 matching over 13 bases. V shed 0 bases and J 3 bases; nucleotides not matched to a gene: 12. Looked up from germline, CDR1 is GTSNPN and CDR2 is SVGIG (reference sequence). The CDR3 is 19 residues long. CDR3 coding DNA: TGTGCCTGGAGTGTTCGACTAGCGGGAGGAGTTAGCATGACAGATACGCAGTATTTT. Amino acid sequence: CAWSVRLAGGVSMTDTQYF.

The chain uses TRBV11-3 and TRBJ2-5; TRBD2 is a possible D gene (6 bases). Judging by the DNA end, TRBJ2-7 fits better; the J call may be wrong. The CDR3 consists of 12 residues. The germline V gene encodes CDR1 SGHNT and CDR2 YENEEA. The CDR3 region has the DNA TGTGCCAGCAGCTTCGGGGAGGCCGAGCAGTACTTC. The encoded protein is CASSFGEAEQYF.

The chain recombines TRBV10-3 with TRBJ2-7, with a weak D call TRBD2 (5 bases). Trimming took 0 bases from V and 4 from J, leaving 10 bases between them. The V gene's germline CDR1 is ENHRY and CDR2 SYGVKD. The CDR3 runs 14 residues. The CDR3 bases are TGTGCCATCAGTGAGTCGAGGGAGTTGTACGAGCAGTACTTC. As protein: CAISESRELYEQYF.

V and J are TRBV13 and TRBJ1-1; D remains ambiguous. CDR3 length equals 16 residues. Looked up from germline, CDR1 is PRHDT and CDR2 is FYEKMQ (reference sequence). V dropped 2 bases and J dropped 3 bases, with 16 bases sitting between them. The CDR3 here is CASSLLTGWRDTEAFF. In DNA form, the CDR3 reads TGTGCCAGCAGCTTACTGACGGGTTGGCGGGACACTGAAGCTTTCTTT.

V and J are TRBV19 and TRBJ2-1, with 7 bases lining up with TRBD2. After removal of 8 bases from V and 3 bases from J, the junction contained 7 bases not matched to a gene. The CDR3 consists of 14 residues. CDR1 LNHDA and CDR2 SQIVND come from the germline V gene (reference sequence). The CDR3 sequence is CASAPGTNYNEQFF. The CDR3 coding sequence is TGTGCCAGTGCCCCCGGGACTAACTACAATGAGCAGTTCTTC.

Note on this clone: Distinct nucleotide sequences in the sample also encode this CDR3. The CDR3 bases are TGTGCCAGTAGTCAGGGCAGTTTTTTTAATTCACCCCTCCACTTT. Translated: CASSQGSFFNSPLHF. The V and J genes are TRBV19 and TRBJ1-6; D may be TRBD1 (5 bases). The CDR3 extends over 15 amino acids. Deletions cut 5 bases from V and 6 bases from J, with 14 bases between. Germline V gene sequence: CDR1 LNHDA, CDR2 SQIVND (reference sequence).

This sequence joins TRBV4-1 and TRBJ1-1; TRBD1 matches at 7 bases. The trim removed 3 bases at V and 9 bases at J, leaving 10 bases unmatched. CDR3 size: 14 residues. Looked up from germline, CDR1 is MGHRA and CDR2 is YSYEKL. CDR3 residues: CASSHEARDRKAFF. In nucleotides, the CDR3 is TGCGCCAGCAGCCACGAAGCCCGGGACAGAAAAGCTTTCTTT.

The CDR3 nucleotides are TGTGCCAGCAGCATGCCAGGTTCCGAGCAGTACTTC. It specifies CASSMPGSEQYF. V is TRBV6-5 and J is TRBJ2-7; D unresolved. This CDR3 is built from 12 residues. Deletions cut 6 bases from V and 6 bases from J, with 12 bases between. Germline V CDR1 and CDR2: MNHEY, SVGAGI.

The rearrangement links TRBV11-2 to TRBJ2-7, with 8 nucleotides matching TRBD2. CDR3 length: 15 amino acids. CDR1 is SGHAT, CDR2 FQNNGV, per germline. With 6 bases clipped from V and 2 bases from J, the junction kept 9 bases outside the gene matches. The CDR3 protein is CASSDGVAGTYEQYF. The CDR3, as DNA: TGTGCCAGCAGTGATGGGGTAGCGGGAACCTACGAGCAGTACTTC.

This clone was recorded only once. This chain joins TRBV27 and TRBJ1-3; TRBD1 might be the D (5 bases). From germline, CDR1 is MNHEY and CDR2 SMNVEV (reference sequence). Trimming took 6 bases from V and 0 from J, leaving 18 bases between them. The CDR3 is made up of 17 amino acids. CDR3 sequence: CASSPIPIDSSGNTIYF. For the CDR3, the DNA is TGTGCCAGCAGCCCTATTCCAATCGACAGCTCTGGAAACACCATATATTTT.

This chain uses TRBV5-1 with TRBJ2-3; 7 bases map to TRBD1. The V gene's germline CDR1 is SGHRS and CDR2 YFSETQ. Losses at the gene ends were 5 bases for V and 5 bases for J; bases not matched to a gene: 11. CDR3 length: 15 amino acids. CDR3 DNA: TGCGCCAGCAGTAGCAGGGGGTACTCCGGAGATACGCAGTATTTT. It codes for CASSSRGYSGDTQYF.

The V call is TRBV4-2, the J call TRBJ1-3; possibly TRBD1 for D (6 bases). Germline assignment: CDR1 LGHNA and CDR2 YNFKEQ. There are 17 residues in the CDR3. V was pared by 0 bases and J by 7 bases, with 19 bases between. CDR3: CASSQELRGFLRNTIYF. The DNA for the CDR3 is TGTGCCAGCAGCCAAGAACTCAGGGGTTTCCTGAGGAACACCATATATTTT.

The chain has TRBV28 and TRBJ2-4; D perhaps matches TRBD1 (6 bases). This CDR3 is built from 17 residues. V lost 5 bases to trimming and J lost 0 bases, with 17 bases between them. Germline values: CDR1 MDHEN, CDR2 SYDVKM. Written as DNA, the CDR3 is TGTGCCAGCAGTCTCCAGTGGACAGCTCTAGCCAAAAACATTCAGTACTTC. Translating gives CASSLQWTALAKNIQYF.

The chain links TRBV5-6 to TRBJ1-3; 9 positions match TRBD1. Trimming removed 4 bases from V and 2 bases from J; junction bases left unmatched: 7. Germline CDR1 and CDR2: SGHDT and YYEEEE. The CDR3 totals 16 residues. CDR3 region: CASSRGQGWAGNTIYF. As DNA, the CDR3 is TGTGCCAGCAGCCGGGGACAGGGATGGGCTGGAAACACCATATATTTT.

The rearrangement links TRBV27 to TRBJ2-1; D not resolved. Germline V lookup: CDR1 MNHEY, CDR2 SMNVEV (reference sequence). V was pared by 6 bases and J by 0 bases, with 6 bases between. This CDR3 region has 13 residues. This CDR3 is CASSRLSYNEQFF. Here the CDR3 DNA reads TGTGCCAGCAGCCGTCTCTCCTACAATGAGCAGTTCTTC.

This CDR3 is CASQGGWNTEAFF. The DNA for the CDR3 is TGTGCCAGCCAAGGGGGATGGAACACTGAAGCTTTCTTT. V and J are TRBV7-9 and TRBJ1-1; D may be TRBD1 (6 bases). The CDR3 loop spans 13 amino acids. Germline CDR1 reads SEHNR; CDR2 reads FQNEAQ (reference sequence). Trimming cost V 8 bases and J 1 base, with 11 bases left between them.

This chain joins TRBV19 and TRBJ2-1; 10 nucleotides line up with TRBD2. The CDR3 contains 16 residues. Germline values: CDR1 LNHDA, CDR2 SQIVND (reference sequence). V dropped 2 bases and J dropped 2; count of bases not matched to a gene: 3. The CDR3 DNA sequence: TGTGCCAGTAGTATATCCAGCGGGAGGGCCTACAATGAGCAGTTCTTC. It codes for CASSISSGRAYNEQFF.

This clone turned up a few times. The rearrangement uses TRBV14 and TRBJ1-1, with 7 positions matching TRBD1. After removal of 0 bases from V and 10 bases from J, the junction contained 5 bases not matched to a gene. This CDR3 is built from 13 residues. Germline V CDR1 and CDR2: SGHDN, FVKESK. In nucleotides, the CDR3 is TGTGCCAGCAGCCAAGACGACAGGGATAGAGCTTTCTTT. Its protein product is CASSQDDRDRAFF.

The CDR3 protein is CASSQDTGPAYEQYF. CDR3 coding DNA: TGCGCCAGCAGCCAAGACACAGGGCCAGCCTACGAGCAGTACTTC. The genes are TRBV4-1 and TRBJ2-7; D may be TRBD1 (6 bases). V gave up 0 bases and J gave up 2 bases, with 11 bases separating them. The length of the CDR3 is 15 residues. CDR1 is MGHRA, CDR2 YSYEKL, per germline.

The chain is built from TRBV14 and TRBJ2-3; 7 bases agree with TRBD2. CDR1 is SGHDN and CDR2 is FVKESK in the germline V gene. Losses at the gene ends were 4 bases for V and 4 bases for J; bases not matched to a gene: 8. The CDR3 length is 15 residues. The CDR3 DNA is TGTGCCAGCAGCCCCAGCCTAGCGGAAGCAGATACGCAGTATTTT. Its translation is CASSPSLAEADTQYF.

This clone was found once. CDR3 in DNA: TGCGCCAGCAGCTTTTCAGGGGTCCACTCTGGGGCCAACGTCCTGACTTTC. Translation gives CASSFSGVHSGANVLTF. The chain carries TRBV5-1 and TRBJ2-6, with a tentative D call TRBD1 (6 bases). Germline V lookup: CDR1 SGHRS, CDR2 YFSETQ. The CDR3 contains 17 residues. V lost 2 bases, J lost 0 bases, and 12 bases lay in between.

The chain is built from TRBV27 and TRBJ2-7, with 9 nucleotides matching TRBD1. This CDR3 spans 18 amino acids. Germline-derived CDR1 and CDR2 are MNHEY and SMNVEV (reference sequence). V was pared by 5 bases and J by 0 bases, with 14 bases of the junction left unmatched. For the CDR3, the DNA is TGTGCCAGCAGTACGCGGGACAGGGTGTTTGGGAGCTCCTACGAGCAGTACTTC. Translated: CASSTRDRVFGSSYEQYF.